This paragraph covers one TCR beta chain sequence. This specimen belongs to a study of blood T cell repertoires in COVID-19. The method was immunoSEQ multiplex PCR; TCRdb's version includes in-frame clones alone and lacks a portion of them. Found here are 30,000 to 50,000 clones, roughly 85% of them singletons; the top ten hold 8% to 10%. Germline V gene lookup returns CDR1 LGHDT and CDR2 YNNKEL (reference sequence). The CDR3 contains 14 residues. V was pared by 0 bases and J by 2 bases, with 5 bases between. This receptor was taken from a human donor in a cohort sampled during active COVID-19. The sample consisted of peripheral blood. The chain joins TRBV3-1 (or the pseudogene TRBV3-2) to TRBJ2-1; D unresolved. CDR3 residues: CASSQDPTYNEQFF. In DNA, the CDR3 is TGTGCCAGCAGCCAAGATCCCACCTACAATGAGCAGTTCTTC.